Shown below are 31 T cell receptor beta chains from a single sample sequenced in a study of shared clonotypes between healthy human individuals. The method was immunoSEQ multiplex PCR; TCRdb's version includes in-frame clones alone and lacks a portion of them. The sample holds some 790,000 clones; 72% are singletons and the top ten take roughly 1.8%. Material for sequencing was memory CD4+ T cells sorted from blood. The subset here: CD45RA-negative fraction. The receptor source for this set is a woman aged 30 to 39 in good health.

This clone was observed a handful of times. Lacking the conserved final phenylalanine or tryptophan, this CDR3 likely reflects a read error. Because the CDR3's place on the DNA is in doubt, the DNA is left out and the CDR3 is given as listed by TCRdb. This chain links TRBV7-7 with TRBJ2-7; the table's D call, TRBD1, was not checked against the DNA. CDR1 and CDR2 from the germline V gene are SSHAT and FNYEAQ (reference sequence). A total of 11 residues make up the CDR3, ends included. CDR3: CASSPRTAAHS.

This chain links TRBV28 with TRBJ1-2, with D uncertain. The germline CDR1 and CDR2 sequences are MDHEN and SYDVKM. The CDR3 loop spans 14 amino acids. With 3 bases removed from V and 4 bases from J, the gap between germline ends came to 12 bases. The CDR3 DNA is TGTGCCAGCAGTTTGGGTCCCGAGCTCTATGGCTACACCTTC. This encodes CASSLGPELYGYTF.

The gene calls are TRBV6-5 and TRBJ2-5; D is undetermined. Germline values: CDR1 MNHEY, CDR2 SVGAGI. This CDR3 contains 14 residues. The V end lost 0 bases, the J end lost 4 bases, and 9 bases lay between the germline ends. The CDR3, as DNA: TGTGCCAGCAGTTACTCACTCCTGGGAGAGACCCAGTACTTC. Its protein product is CASSYSLLGETQYF.

This rearrangement joins TRBV7-2 to TRBJ2-1; D is perhaps TRBD1 (6 bases). This CDR3 spans 17 amino acids. CDR1 and CDR2 from the germline V gene are SGHTA and FQGNSA. Trimming removed 0 bases at V and 0 bases at J, with 12 bases between. CDR3 in amino acids: CASSLALTGISYNEQFF. The CDR3 nucleotides are TGTGCCAGCAGCTTAGCCCTAACAGGGATCTCCTACAATGAGCAGTTCTTC.

The chain employs TRBV9 and TRBJ2-7; possible D gene TRBD2, 5 bases. The CDR3 totals 15 residues. V was trimmed by 4 bases and J by 0 bases, leaving 14 bases between them. The germline V gene encodes CDR1 SGDLS and CDR2 YYNGEE. The CDR3 spells CASSPRRGFSYEQYF. CDR3 nucleotide sequence: TGTGCCAGCAGCCCCCGCCGAGGGTTCTCCTACGAGCAGTACTTC.

This clone turned up a few times. The genes are TRBV28 and TRBJ1-3; TRBD1 matches 7 bases. Trimming removed 3 bases from V and 4 bases from J; junction bases left unmatched: 6. In germline, CDR1 is MDHEN, CDR2 SYDVKM. The CDR3 is 15 residues long. For the CDR3, the DNA is TGTGCCAGCAGTTTGCCCCGACAGGGCGGAAACACCATATATTTT. Translation gives CASSLPRQGGNTIYF.

The chain employs TRBV5-6 and TRBJ1-2; 9 nucleotides match TRBD1. Germline V gene sequence: CDR1 SGHDT, CDR2 YYEEEE. V dropped 0 bases and J dropped 0; count of bases not matched to a gene: 3. The CDR3 sequence is 16 residues long. DNA of the CDR3: TGTGCCAGCAGCTTGGTGGGGACAGGGACTAACTATGGCTACACCTTC. This codes for CASSLVGTGTNYGYTF.

This clone was counted many times. The rearrangement links TRBV19 to TRBJ1-5; TRBD1 is a possible D gene (6 bases). Trimming shortened V by 10 bases and J by 6 bases, and 16 bases separated the two germline ends. The germline CDR1 and CDR2 sequences are LNHDA and SQIVND (reference sequence). This CDR3 region has 13 residues. CDR3 in DNA: TGTGCCACCCTGGGACAAGAGTTTCAGCCCCAGCATTTT. It yields the protein CATLGQEFQPQHF.

This clone has just one count. This chain uses TRBV20-1 with TRBJ1-1, with a tentative D call TRBD1 (5 bases). This CDR3 has 10 residues. Germline lookup yields CDR1 DFQATT and CDR2 SNEGSKA (reference sequence). CDR3 amino acids: CRGVGVEAFF. The CDR3 coding sequence is TGCAGGGGAGTGGGGGTGGAAGCTTTCTTT.

The chain employs TRBV19 and TRBJ2-5; D tentatively reads TRBD1 or TRBD2 (6 bases each). The CDR3 consists of 14 residues. Trimming removed 3 bases from V and 4 bases from J, with 12 bases in between. The germline V gene encodes CDR1 LNHDA and CDR2 SQIVND (reference sequence). The CDR3 DNA follows: TGTGCCAGTAGTATCCCGGGGGCGACAGAGACCCAGTACTTC. It yields the protein CASSIPGATETQYF.

The J gene is TRBJ1-1, the V gene TRBV28; D ambiguous. The germline CDR1 and CDR2 sequences are MDHEN and SYDVKM. This CDR3 region has 12 residues. Trimming shortened V by 7 bases and J by 0 bases, and 6 bases separated the two germline ends. The CDR3 sequence: CASKSVNTEAFF. The CDR3 DNA follows: TGTGCCAGCAAGTCAGTGAACACTGAAGCTTTCTTT.

The rearrangement links TRBV27 to TRBJ2-2, with unresolved D. Germline CDR1 MNHEY, CDR2 SMNVEV (reference sequence). The V and J ends lost 5 bases and 7 bases respectively, with 8 bases between them. There are 12 residues in the CDR3. This CDR3 is CASSRPGGELFF. The CDR3 DNA sequence: TGTGCCAGCAGTCGTCCGGGCGGGGAGCTGTTTTTT.

This chain links TRBV6-5 with TRBJ2-3; a weak D match, TRBD1 (5 bases). Trimming cost V 6 bases and J 6 bases, with 13 bases left between them. The CDR3 loop spans 13 amino acids. The germline V gene has CDR1 MNHEY and CDR2 SVGAGI. In DNA, the CDR3 is TGTGCCAGCAGGATAGGTGGGGCGGATACGCAGTATTTT. Translating gives CASRIGGADTQYF.

On this clone itself: The same CDR3 is also encoded by other DNA sequences in this sample. The V and J genes are TRBV7-2 and TRBJ2-1, with 7 bases lining up with TRBD2. Unmatched junction bases numbered 2, after V lost 5 bases and J lost 7 bases. CDR3 length: 12 residues. Germline CDR1 SGHTA, CDR2 FQGNSA. DNA of the CDR3: TGTGCCAGCAGCCGTAGCGGGAATGAGCAGTTCTTC. Protein: CASSRSGNEQFF.

The V call is TRBV29-1, the J call TRBJ2-3; 8 bases match TRBD1. The V segment lost 0 bases and the J segment 2 bases; nucleotides outside the gene matches: 4. This CDR3 contains 15 residues. Germline CDR1 SQVTM, CDR2 ANQGSEA. CDR3 DNA: TGCAGCGTTGAAGATACAGGGGGACTCACAGATACGCAGTATTTT. Translating it yields CSVEDTGGLTDTQYF.

The rearrangement links TRBV11-2 to TRBJ1-2, with TRBD1 matching over 8 bases. CDR3 size: 14 residues. Looked up from germline, CDR1 is SGHAT and CDR2 is FQNNGV. Trimming cost V 5 bases and J 2 bases; bases outside gene matches: 4. Here the CDR3 DNA reads TGTGCCAGCAGCCAGGACAGGGCCAACTATGGCTACACCTTC. This gives the protein CASSQDRANYGYTF.

V is TRBV27 and J is TRBJ2-1; no reliable D call. Trimming removed 0 bases at V and 9 bases at J, with 12 bases between. Germline V gives CDR1 MNHEY, CDR2 SMNVEV (reference sequence). The CDR3 has 14 residues. CDR3 DNA sequence: TGTGCCAGCAGTTTATCATTGTCTTGGGGTGAGCAGTTCTTC. It translates to CASSLSLSWGEQFF.

This sequence joins TRBV29-1 and TRBJ2-3; TRBD2 matches 13 bases. The CDR3 is 16 amino acids. Germline V gene lookup returns CDR1 SQVTM and CDR2 ANQGSEA. V lost 8 bases, J lost 2 bases, and 10 bases stayed unmatched. The DNA for the CDR3 is TGCAGCACGAAGTGGACTAGCGGGAGACACACAGATACGCAGTATTTT. It yields the protein CSTKWTSGRHTDTQYF.

V usage is TRBV28 and J usage is TRBJ1-2; D remains unclear. The ends were cut back, 2 bases at V and 0 bases at J, with 10 bases in the middle. The CDR3 spans 15 residues. Germline assignment: CDR1 MDHEN and CDR2 SYDVKM. The CDR3 bases are TGTGCCAGCAGTTTAACGGCTTTGACTAACTATGGCTACACCTTC. Protein sequence: CASSLTALTNYGYTF.

This clone has only one observation. The chain employs TRBV7-2 and TRBJ1-2; D remains ambiguous. Trimming left V 0 bases short and J 4 bases short, with 6 bases between. CDR1 and CDR2 from the germline V gene are SGHTA and FQGNSA. This CDR3 contains 13 residues. CDR3 coding DNA: TGTGCCAGCAGCTTAGCGGACCCCTATGGCTACACCTTC. Translation gives CASSLADPYGYTF.

This clone has just a few counts. The same CDR3 can be traced to other DNA sequences in this sample. For the CDR3, the DNA is TGTGCCAGCAGCTTAGCACAGGGATCCTACAATGAGCAGTTCTTC. Protein product: CASSLAQGSYNEQFF. The chain uses TRBV7-9 and TRBJ2-1; D perhaps matches TRBD1 (6 bases). V was shortened by 0 bases and J by 1 base, with 7 bases between the two germline ends. This CDR3 has 15 amino acids. Per germline, CDR1 SEHNR and CDR2 FQNEAQ (reference sequence).

The chain couples TRBV5-5 to TRBJ1-5; the match to TRBD1 covers 7 bases. The germline V gene has CDR1 SGHKS and CDR2 YYEKEE (reference sequence). The J segment lost 7 bases and the V segment lost 1 base, leaving 5 bases of the junction unmatched. The CDR3 has 14 residues. The CDR3 nucleotides read TGTGCCAGCAGCTTGACAGGGGAAGGGCAGCCCCAGCATTTT. This encodes CASSLTGEGQPQHF.

This chain links TRBV4-2 with TRBJ2-7, with D perhaps matching TRBD2 (5 bases). The CDR3 runs 14 residues. Germline-derived CDR1 and CDR2 are LGHNA and YNFKEQ. V was shortened by 5 bases and J by 0 bases, with 11 bases between the two germline ends. The CDR3 sequence: CASSWAGSSYEQYF. CDR3 in DNA: TGTGCCAGCAGCTGGGCGGGCAGCTCCTACGAGCAGTACTTC.

In the case of this clone: Other DNA sequences in the sample encode the same CDR3. The J gene is TRBJ1-1, the V gene TRBV28; D remains unclear. Germline CDR1 MDHEN, CDR2 SYDVKM. V was pared by 4 bases and J by 1 base, with 7 bases between. The CDR3 covers 13 residues. This CDR3 is CASSSHQNTEAFF. DNA for the CDR3: TGTGCCAGCAGTTCACACCAGAACACTGAAGCTTTCTTT. The whole variable domain, remainder taken from reference TRBV28 and TRBJ1-1, is DVKVTQSSRYLVKRTGEKVFLECVQDMDHENMFWYRQDPGLGLRLIYFSYDVKMKEKGDIPEGYSVSREKKERFSLILESASTNQTSMYLCASSSHQNTEAFFGQGTRLTVV.

The chain has TRBV5-4 and TRBJ2-1; 8 nucleotides line up with TRBD2. V lost 5 bases, J lost 0 bases, and 4 bases stayed unmatched. The CDR3 totals 15 residues. CDR1 SGHNT and CDR2 YYREEE come from the germline V gene (reference sequence). The CDR3 DNA reads as TGTGCCAGCAGACGGGGGGGCAGCTCCTACAATGAGCAGTTCTTC. Its translation is CASRRGGSSYNEQFF.

V gene TRBV28 combines with J gene TRBJ1-1; unclear D gene. The CDR3 spans 16 residues. CDR1 and CDR2 (germline): MDHEN, SYDVKM. V dropped 1 base and J dropped 6 bases, with 18 bases sitting between them. The CDR3 region is CASSLLGSAKTAEAFF. CDR3 coding DNA: TGTGCCAGCAGTTTATTGGGGTCGGCTAAGACCGCTGAAGCTTTCTTT.

This chain connects TRBV11-2 to TRBJ2-1; 8 bases map to TRBD1. The CDR3 contains 13 residues. The germline V gene encodes CDR1 SGHAT and CDR2 FQNNGV. Trimming removed 4 bases from V and 6 bases from J; junction bases left unmatched: 2. The CDR3: CASSSGQGNEQFF. The CDR3 DNA reads as TGTGCCAGCAGCTCCGGACAGGGCAATGAGCAGTTCTTC.

This clone has only one observation. V usage is TRBV4-2 and J usage is TRBJ1-4; 8 nucleotides line up with TRBD1. CDR1 is LGHNA, CDR2 YNFKEQ, per germline. V shed 1 base, J shed 6 bases, and the junction held 4 bases outside the gene matches. The CDR3 runs to 15 residues. The CDR3 region has the DNA TGTGCCAGCAGCCAAGGAACAGGGGGAGATGAAAAACTGTTTTTT. Residues: CASSQGTGGDEKLFF.

In its sample, this clone was seen many times. The V and J genes are TRBV5-4 and TRBJ2-3; a weak D match, TRBD1 (5 bases). The V and J ends lost 3 bases and 1 base respectively, with 15 bases between them. The V gene's germline CDR1 is SGHNT and CDR2 YYREEE (reference sequence). The CDR3 runs 16 residues. The CDR3 loop is CASSWGGARGTDTQYF. CDR3 sequence (DNA): TGTGCCAGCAGCTGGGGTGGGGCTAGGGGCACAGATACGCAGTATTTT.

CDR3 in DNA: TGTGCCAGTAGTACGCACAGGGAGGGGCCCCAGCATTTT. This encodes CASSTHREGPQHF. The V gene is TRBV19, the J gene TRBJ1-5, with a possible D match to TRBD1 (6 bases). Germline V gene lookup returns CDR1 LNHDA and CDR2 SQIVND (reference sequence). V lost 4 bases and J 9 bases, leaving 13 bases between the germline ends. CDR3 length: 13 residues.

This clone has only a few counts. This specimen includes other DNA sequences encoding the same CDR3. This chain's CDR3 is CASTSGRGGTEAFF. In DNA, the CDR3 is TGTGCCAGCACCTCAGGTCGGGGGGGGACTGAAGCTTTCTTT. The chain uses TRBV19 and TRBJ1-1; D might be TRBD1 (5 bases). The V gene's germline CDR1 is LNHDA and CDR2 SQIVND (reference sequence). Trimming cost V 9 bases and J 5 bases, with 19 bases left between them. The CDR3 has 14 amino acids.